Detailed here is one TCR beta chain. This sample was taken from a study of blood T cell repertoires in COVID-19. Turning to the study itself: Acute and convalescent COVID-19 samples came from the United States, Italy and Spain. Sample material is recorded as cDNA or gDNA derived from T cells, B-cell-depleted T cells, or PBMCs.

In germline, CDR1 is GTSNPN, CDR2 SVGIG (reference sequence). This CDR3 is built from 14 residues. Trimming cost V 4 bases and J 0 bases, with 10 bases left between them. TCRdb's table, derived via immunoSEQ multiplex PCR, lists solely in-frame clones and lacks some. Of fewer than 350,000 clones in the sample, 80% to 90% are singletons; the top ten hold less than 2.5%. The TCR originated in a man aged 25 to 40 who had recovered from COVID-19. The sequenced sample consisted of PBMCs or T cells enriched from blood (not recorded which). The gene calls are TRBV30 and TRBJ2-1; tentative D call: TRBD1 (5 bases). The CDR3 loop reads CAWTRQGSYNEQFF. The CDR3 nucleotides read TGTGCCTGGACCCGGCAGGGCTCCTACAATGAGCAGTTCTTC.